These 4 T cell receptor beta chains originate from one sample sequenced in a study of pediatric ulcerative colitis. The protocol was immunoSEQ multiplex PCR, while the TCRdb copy is restricted to in-frame clones and leaves out a portion. Among approximately 38,000 clones listed, 60% to 85% were seen once. Rectal tissue came from one to two pinch biopsies taken at colonoscopy. Material: gut tissue. These receptors were collected from a boy aged 10-17 years with severe ulcerative colitis.

This chain connects TRBV5-4 to TRBJ2-7; a weak D match, TRBD1 (6 bases). Germline-derived CDR1 and CDR2 are SGHNT and YYREEE (reference sequence). The ends were cut back, 0 bases at V and 5 bases at J, with 12 bases in the middle. CDR3 length: 14 residues. Here the CDR3 reads CASSLARGNHEQYF. The CDR3 DNA follows: TGTGCCAGCAGCTTGGCCAGGGGTAACCACGAGCAGTACTTC. Filled out from reference TRBV5-4 and TRBJ2-7, the complete variable domain reads ETGVTQSPTHLIKTRGQQVTLRCSSQSGHNTVSWYQQALGQGPQFIFQYYREEENGRGNFPPRFSGLQFPNYSSELNVNALELDDSALYLCASSLARGNHEQYFGPGTRLTVT.

CDR3 bases: TGTGCCAGCAGTTCGGGGGGGAACACTGAAGCTTTCTTT. Its translation is CASSSGGNTEAFF. The genes are TRBV7-9 and TRBJ1-1; possible D gene TRBD1, 5 bases. Germline V lookup: CDR1 SEHNR, CDR2 FQNEAQ (reference sequence). V was shortened by 6 bases and J by 1 base, with 9 bases between the two germline ends. The CDR3 spans 13 residues.

The chain is built from TRBV15 and TRBJ2-5; D uncertain. V lost 0 bases, J lost 1 base, and 9 bases lay in between. CDR3 length: 15 amino acids. CDR1 is LNHNV, CDR2 YYDKDF, per germline (reference sequence). The CDR3 DNA sequence: TGTGCCACCAGCAGAGAGTTAAGGCTCCAAGAGACCCAGTACTTC. It encodes CATSRELRLQETQYF.

This clone qualifies as medium-sized (0.01 to 0.1%). The chain joins TRBV2 to TRBJ1-1; 9 positions match TRBD1. This CDR3 region has 19 residues. From germline, CDR1 is SNHLY and CDR2 FYNNEI. V shed 6 bases, J shed 3 bases, and the junction held 20 bases outside the gene matches. CDR3 loop: CASSLGNRDRVKWYTEAFF. The CDR3 DNA is TGTGCCAGCAGCCTCGGTAACCGGGACAGGGTAAAGTGGTACACTGAAGCTTTCTTT.